Listed here are 16 T cell receptor beta chains from one sample, sequenced in a study of glioma-infiltrating T cells after dendritic cell vaccination. TCRdb keeps only in-frame clones here, not all; method: immunoSEQ multiplex PCR. The repertoire includes 90,000 or so clones, approximately 87% of them detected once, and about 2.9% sits in the top ten. Specimen: blood, collected before dendritic cell vaccination. Receptors were obtained from a human donor with glioblastoma.

As DNA, the CDR3 is TGTGCCTGGAGTCGGGACAAGCCCCCACTCTATGGCTACACCTTC. Encoded protein: CAWSRDKPPLYGYTF. This rearrangement joins TRBV30 to TRBJ1-2, with a weak D call TRBD1 (6 bases). Per the germline V gene, CDR1 is GTSNPN and CDR2 is SVGIG (reference sequence). The CDR3 loop spans 15 amino acids. Trimming removed 2 bases at V and 4 bases at J, with 17 bases between.

This chain joins TRBV19 and TRBJ1-5; TRBD1 is a possible D gene (5 bases). CDR1 is LNHDA, CDR2 SQIVND, per germline (reference sequence). The CDR3 has 14 residues. With 10 bases removed from V and 0 bases from J, the gap between germline ends came to 13 bases. The CDR3 DNA is TGTGCCACATGGGGAGGGGTTAGCAATCAGCCCCAGCATTTT. This encodes CATWGGVSNQPQHF.

V and J are TRBV5-1 and TRBJ1-2, with 8 bases fitting TRBD1. The CDR3 contains 12 residues. Germline V gene data show CDR1 as SGHRS and CDR2 as YFSETQ. V lost 4 bases to trimming and J lost 7 bases; unmatched junction nucleotides: 3. The CDR3 bases are TGCGCCAGCAGCCCGGACAGGGTTGGCTACACCTTC. Its translation is CASSPDRVGYTF.

This chain connects TRBV6-5 to TRBJ2-1, with D perhaps matching TRBD2 (6 bases). The CDR3 is 14 amino acids. The V and J ends lost 2 bases and 5 bases respectively, with 10 bases between them. The germline V gene has CDR1 MNHEY and CDR2 SVGAGI. The CDR3 loop is CASSYVGGNNEQFF. In DNA form, the CDR3 reads TGTGCCAGCAGTTACGTGGGAGGTAACAATGAGCAGTTCTTC.

This clone was observed a single time. V and J are TRBV12-5 and TRBJ2-1; D might be TRBD1 (5 bases). V lost 7 bases and J lost 7, with 20 bases in between. CDR3 size: 15 residues. Germline lookup yields CDR1 LGHNT and CDR2 FRNRAP. The CDR3 loop reads CASALGRTPRNEQFF. Written as DNA, the CDR3 is TGTGCTAGTGCCCTGGGGCGGACCCCCAGGAATGAGCAGTTCTTC.

About this clone: The junction shows a germline mismatch at one end, possibly a read error. J is TRBJ1-2 and V is TRBV9, with a weak D call TRBD1 (5 bases). The CDR3 is made up of 14 amino acids. Germline CDR1 reads SGDLS; CDR2 reads YYNGEE. The CDR3 bases are TGTGCCAGCACCGTAGGGACTGTAGGAAATGGCTACACCTTC. This gives the protein CASTVGTVGNGYTF.

The V gene is TRBV19, the J gene TRBJ2-3, with D hard to call. Germline values: CDR1 LNHDA, CDR2 SQIVND (reference sequence). The V and J ends lost 5 bases and 0 bases respectively, with 6 bases between them. The CDR3 loop spans 13 amino acids. The chain's CDR3 is CASSPSSTDTQYF. CDR3 DNA: TGTGCCAGTAGTCCCAGTAGCACAGATACGCAGTATTTT.

The V gene is TRBV6-5, the J gene TRBJ2-1, with 8 positions matching TRBD2. Germline trimming cut 8 bases from V and 4 bases from J; bases unmatched to any gene: 7. Germline lookup yields CDR1 MNHEY and CDR2 SVGAGI. The CDR3 extends over 14 amino acids. Here the CDR3 DNA reads TGTGCCAGCGGTAGCGGGACTCCTTACAATGAGCAGTTCTTC. Encoded protein: CASGSGTPYNEQFF.

The V and J genes are TRBV7-6 and TRBJ2-5; 7 bases line up with TRBD1. This CDR3 has 15 residues. Germline V gives CDR1 SGHVS, CDR2 FNYEAQ. With 4 bases clipped from V and 3 bases from J, the junction kept 8 bases outside the gene matches. For the CDR3, the DNA is TGTGCCAGCAGCTGGTCCTTAGGACAGGAAGAGACCCAGTACTTC. This encodes CASSWSLGQEETQYF.

The chain has TRBV19 and TRBJ1-5, with 9 bases fitting TRBD1. The CDR3 totals 16 residues. Trimming removed 7 bases from V and 3 bases from J; junction bases left unmatched: 10. Germline CDR1 and CDR2: LNHDA and SQIVND (reference sequence). The CDR3 spells CASTPGTGLYNQPQHF. CDR3 DNA sequence: TGTGCCAGTACCCCTGGGACAGGGTTATACAATCAGCCCCAGCATTTT.

CDR3: CAWTRGQFPREQYF. As DNA, the CDR3 is TGTGCCTGGACGAGGGGACAGTTCCCCAGGGAGCAGTACTTC. This chain uses TRBV30 with TRBJ2-7; 7 bases line up with TRBD1. This CDR3 is 14 amino acids long. The ends lost 4 bases at V and 7 bases at J; junction bases unmatched: 13. Germline V gene lookup returns CDR1 GTSNPN and CDR2 SVGIG (reference sequence). Complete variable domain (other parts from reference TRBV30 and TRBJ2-7): SQTIHQWPATLVQPVGSPLSLECTVEGTSNPNLYWYRQAAGRGLQLLFYSVGIGQISSEVPQNLSASRPQDRQFILSSKKLLLSDSGFYLCAWTRGQFPREQYFGPGTRLTVT.

The V call is TRBV18, the J call TRBJ1-3; the match to TRBD1 covers 8 bases. Trimming took 3 bases from V and 0 from J; bases not matched to a gene: 7. This CDR3 is built from 17 residues. In germline, CDR1 is KGHSH, CDR2 LQKENI. CDR3 region: CASSPGQGASSGNTIYF. CDR3 bases: TGTGCCAGCTCACCCGGACAGGGTGCTAGCTCTGGAAACACCATATATTTT.

The chain links TRBV6-1 to TRBJ1-1, with D possibly matching TRBD1 (6 bases). CDR1 MNHNS and CDR2 SASEGT come from the germline V gene. V lost 3 bases and J lost 10, with 15 bases in between. This CDR3 region has 13 residues. The CDR3 DNA follows: TGTGCCAGCAGTGAGGAAACAGGGCTGTTAGCTTTCTTT. It encodes CASSEETGLLAFF.

In this sample, this clone turned up a few times. The chain combines TRBV10-3 with TRBJ1-1; 10 bases agree with TRBD1. The trim removed 2 bases at V and 11 bases at J, leaving 8 bases unmatched. This CDR3 has 14 residues. Germline V gene sequence: CDR1 ENHRY, CDR2 SYGVKD. The CDR3 DNA reads TGTGCCATCAGTGAGCCGGGGACAGGGGATTGGGCTTTCTTT. It is translated as CAISEPGTGDWAFF.

The chain is built from TRBV18 and TRBJ1-2; 7 nucleotides align to TRBD1. The germline V gene has CDR1 KGHSH and CDR2 LQKENI. V lost 3 bases, J lost 6 bases, and 4 bases stayed unmatched. The length of the CDR3 is 13 residues. The CDR3, as DNA: TGTGCCAGCTCACCGGCCAGGGGGGATGGCTACACCTTC. Protein sequence: CASSPARGDGYTF.

The chain carries TRBV5-1 and TRBJ2-5, with D tentatively TRBD1 (6 bases). Germline-derived CDR1 and CDR2 are SGHRS and YFSETQ. Trimming shortened V by 0 bases and J by 5 bases, and 14 bases separated the two germline ends. The CDR3 sequence is 15 residues long. The CDR3 coding sequence is TGCGCCAGCAGCTTGGCCCAGGGGCGAGGGGAGACCCAGTACTTC. Translation: CASSLAQGRGETQYF.